This T cell receptor beta chain was captured by sequencing in a study of cytomegalovirus exposure and HLA in healthy donors. General study findings and limits: TCR beta V- and J-gene trimming was later associated with a missense DCLRE1C variant. In a later analysis, several top co-occurrence clusters appeared linked to parvovirus B19, influenza, CMV and Epstein-Barr virus.

PCR employed 60 Vbeta and 13 Jbeta primers. Assay used: immunoSEQ multiplex PCR; TCRdb lists only in-frame clones, some missing. This table holds about 140,000 clones, 73% found once. Worth noting for this clone: Its antigen is still unknown.

The sequencing sample was made of PBMCs. The TCR was taken from a woman in her 40s in good health and CMV-seronegative.

CDR3 nucleotide sequence: TGTGCCAGCAGGGACAGGGGGAAACTTGCGAGCAATCAGCCCCAGCATTTT. Its translation is CASRDRGKLASNQPQHF. The chain couples TRBV19 to TRBJ1-5, with 11 bases matching TRBD1. The CDR3 covers 17 residues. With 9 bases clipped from V and 1 base from J, the junction kept 11 bases outside the gene matches. Germline V gene lookup returns CDR1 LNHDA and CDR2 SQIVND (reference sequence).